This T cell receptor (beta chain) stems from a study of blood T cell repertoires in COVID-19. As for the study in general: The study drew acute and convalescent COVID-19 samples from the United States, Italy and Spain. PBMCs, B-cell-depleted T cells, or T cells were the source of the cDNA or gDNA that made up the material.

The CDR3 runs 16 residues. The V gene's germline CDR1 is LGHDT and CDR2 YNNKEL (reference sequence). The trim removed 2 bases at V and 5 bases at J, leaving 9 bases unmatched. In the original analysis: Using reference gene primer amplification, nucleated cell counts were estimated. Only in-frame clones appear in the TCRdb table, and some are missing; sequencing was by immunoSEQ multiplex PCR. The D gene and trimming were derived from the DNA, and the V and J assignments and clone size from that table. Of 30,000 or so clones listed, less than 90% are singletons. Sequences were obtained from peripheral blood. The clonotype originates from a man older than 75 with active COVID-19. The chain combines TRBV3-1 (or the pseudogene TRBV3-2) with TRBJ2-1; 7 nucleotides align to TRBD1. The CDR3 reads CASSQPSDRLNNEQFF. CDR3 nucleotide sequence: TGTGCCAGCAGCCAACCCTCGGACAGGTTGAACAATGAGCAGTTCTTC.